Listed here are 14 T cell receptor beta chains from one sample, sequenced in a study of control samples from healthy donors and cancer patients. Assay used: immunoSEQ multiplex PCR; TCRdb lists only in-frame clones, some missing. This table holds over 100,000 clones, 88% found once. The sample comprised blood. The receptors shown here come from a man aged 45-60 years in good health.

The chain carries TRBV7-2 and TRBJ1-3, with D uncertain. CDR3 length: 17 amino acids. The ends were cut back, 4 bases at V and 2 bases at J, with 18 bases in the middle. Germline V gene sequence: CDR1 SGHTA, CDR2 FQGNSA. CDR3 region: CASSYSGPLRTGNTIYF. CDR3 sequence (DNA): TGTGCCAGCAGCTATTCGGGTCCCCTTCGCACTGGAAACACCATATATTTT.

This chain connects TRBV7-9 to TRBJ2-2, with a possible D match to TRBD1 (6 bases). This CDR3 has 18 amino acids. V was trimmed by 0 bases and J by 6 bases, leaving 20 bases between them. Germline assignment: CDR1 SEHNR and CDR2 FQNEAQ (reference sequence). The CDR3 sequence is CASSLAVGARGGSGELFF. As DNA, the CDR3 is TGTGCCAGCAGCTTAGCAGTGGGCGCCAGGGGCGGCTCCGGGGAGCTGTTTTTT.

The CDR3 bases are TGTGCCAGCAGCCTCAGCTTGGCTGAGACCCAGTACTTC. Amino acid sequence: CASSLSLAETQYF. The J gene is TRBJ2-5, the V gene TRBV7-6; D is undetermined. The CDR3 loop spans 13 amino acids. Germline V gives CDR1 SGHVS, CDR2 FNYEAQ. Trimming removed 5 bases from V and 5 bases from J, with 12 bases in between.

The CDR3 nucleotides read TGTGCCAGCAGCTTATACTTTAACACTGAAGCTTTCTTT. Its translation: CASSLYFNTEAFF. The chain carries TRBV7-8 and TRBJ1-1; D uncertain. Germline V gene lookup returns CDR1 SGHVS and CDR2 FQNEAQ. V shed 2 bases and J shed 2 bases, with 6 bases lying between them. This CDR3 is built from 13 residues.

The chain employs TRBV27 and TRBJ2-7; D gene uncertain. CDR1 and CDR2 (germline): MNHEY, SMNVEV (reference sequence). CDR3 length: 13 residues. Trimming cost V 0 bases and J 5 bases, with 8 bases left between them. CDR3 in DNA: TGTGCCAGCAGTTTATCGGAGTTACACGAGCAGTACTTC. Translation: CASSLSELHEQYF.

V gene TRBV29-1 combines with J gene TRBJ1-1; possible D gene TRBD1, 6 bases. This CDR3 region has 16 residues. Trimming stripped 5 bases from V and 2 bases from J, with 21 bases between. From germline, CDR1 is SQVTM and CDR2 ANQGSEA. CDR3 DNA sequence: TGCAGCGTTCAAGTCAGACGTGGGGGCCCTAACACTGAAGCTTTCTTT. Translating gives CSVQVRRGGPNTEAFF. Based on the CDR3 plus reference TRBV29-1 and TRBJ1-1, the full variable domain is SAVISQKPSRDICQRGTSLTIQCQVDSQVTMMFWYRQQPGQSLTLIATANQGSEATYESGFVIDKFPISRPNLTFSTLTVSNMSPEDSSIYLCSVQVRRGGPNTEAFFGQGTRLTVV.

V usage is TRBV5-4 and J usage is TRBJ2-3; D may match TRBD1 or TRBD2 (5 bases each). The germline V gene encodes CDR1 SGHNT and CDR2 YYREEE (reference sequence). This CDR3 is built from 15 residues. Deletions cut 5 bases from V and 0 bases from J, with 13 bases between. The CDR3 here is CASSSGPLSTDTQYF. The DNA for the CDR3 is TGTGCCAGCAGTTCGGGACCCCTTAGCACAGATACGCAGTATTTT.

This clone was observed a single time. CDR3 DNA sequence: TGTGCCAGCAGCTTACGCTCTTCCATGGCGGGGGATACGCAGTATTTT. Amino acids: CASSLRSSMAGDTQYF. The V gene is TRBV7-3, the J gene TRBJ2-3; a possible D gene is TRBD2 (6 bases). Germline values: CDR1 SGHTA, CDR2 FQGTGA. There are 16 residues in the CDR3. V lost 2 bases and J 6 bases, leaving 18 bases between the germline ends.

This chain joins TRBV19 and TRBJ2-7, with TRBD2 as a possible D gene (5 bases). The CDR3 is made up of 14 amino acids. V was pared by 4 bases and J by 0 bases, with 10 bases between. Per germline, CDR1 LNHDA and CDR2 SQIVND (reference sequence). CDR3 coding DNA: TGTGCCAGTAGTAAGGACTGGAGCTCCTACGAGCAGTACTTC. Amino acid sequence: CASSKDWSSYEQYF.

This clone was recorded once. The chain is built from TRBV5-1 and TRBJ2-2, with D possibly TRBD2 on 6 matching bases. CDR3 length: 19 residues. The V end was cut by 4 bases, the J end by 6 bases, with 28 bases between. Germline CDR1 SGHRS, CDR2 YFSETQ. Written as DNA, the CDR3 is TGCGCCAGCAGCCCGAGAGCGGGTACAGGAATCGGGTCGGCCGGGGAGCTGTTTTTT. The encoded protein is CASSPRAGTGIGSAGELFF.

The V gene is TRBV29-1, the J gene TRBJ1-6; no reliable D call. This CDR3 has 14 residues. Germline V gene sequence: CDR1 SQVTM, CDR2 ANQGSEA. The ends were cut back, 5 bases at V and 2 bases at J, with 10 bases in the middle. The CDR3 coding sequence is TGCAGCGTTCGGTCGGGAACCTATAATTCACCCCTCCACTTT. Protein product: CSVRSGTYNSPLHF.

V usage is TRBV19 and J usage is TRBJ2-3; maybe TRBD2 (5 bases). CDR1 is LNHDA and CDR2 is SQIVND in the germline V gene (reference sequence). V gave up 8 bases and J gave up 0 bases, with 12 bases separating them. The CDR3 length is 14 residues. CDR3 in DNA: TGTGCCAGTCGTCGCCGGACTAGCACAGATACGCAGTATTTT. Protein sequence: CASRRRTSTDTQYF.

The chain has TRBV28 and TRBJ1-2; D gene ambiguous. V was cut by 2 bases and J by 8 bases, with 18 bases left in between. Germline loops: CDR1 MDHEN, CDR2 SYDVKM. The CDR3 covers 15 residues. This CDR3 is CASSLVTKTKGGYTF. In DNA form, the CDR3 reads TGTGCCAGCAGTTTAGTGACCAAGACGAAAGGGGGCTACACCTTC.

This chain uses TRBV2 with TRBJ1-1; D gene ambiguous. The germline V gene has CDR1 SNHLY and CDR2 FYNNEI. CDR3 length equals 14 residues. V lost 4 bases to trimming and J lost 0 bases, with 9 bases between them. The CDR3 region has the DNA TGTGCCAGCAGTGGCCGGATTATGAACACTGAAGCTTTCTTT. This sequence encodes CASSGRIMNTEAFF.